Given below is one TCR beta chain in context. After removal of 6 bases from V and 0 bases from J, the junction contained 6 bases not matched to a gene. Germline values: CDR1 LNHNV, CDR2 YYDKDF (reference sequence). This CDR3 has 15 residues. The entry originates in a study of blood T cell repertoires in COVID-19. For the study at large: In each case, the material was cDNA or gDNA derived from T cells, B-cell-depleted T cells, or PBMCs.

Measured with immunoSEQ multiplex PCR; TCRdb has only the in-frame clones, and not every one. The sample gives some 160,000 clones, around nine tenths of which show up once; approximately 10% is in the top ten. The chain links TRBV15 to TRBJ1-2, with 8 bases matching TRBD1. The sequenced sample consisted of peripheral blood. The origin of this receptor is a woman aged 70-85 years with COVID-19, enrolled during active disease. The CDR3 DNA follows: TGTGCCACCAGTCCTGGACAGGGCGCTAACTATGGCTACACCTTC. Residues: CATSPGQGANYGYTF.